The clone carrying this TCR beta chain appeared a few times. CDR1 and CDR2 (germline): SGHTA, FQGNSA. Deletions cut 0 bases from V and 5 bases from J, with 5 bases between. CDR3 length equals 12 residues. This sample was included in a study of T-cell reconstitution after alpha-beta-depleted transplantation in children. Construction of the TCRbeta library involved unique molecular identifiers. Each CDR3 protein gets one entry after TCRdb re-called the PCR reads with MiXCR. The data show about 610,000 distinct CDR3 sequences, about 10% seen once. This TCR was recovered from a human donor who donated a stem cell graft to a child with acute myeloid leukemia. The specimen was PBMCs from the stem cell graft donor, collected from the stem cell graft. The chain employs TRBV7-2 and TRBJ2-7; the D is unclear. This chain's CDR3 is CASSLALDEQYF. In DNA, the CDR3 is TGTGCCAGCAGCTTAGCGCTGGACGAGCAGTACTTC.